The 9 T cell receptor beta chains in this list originate from one sample, sequenced in a study of T cell responses to AZD1222 COVID-19 vaccine. The data were produced by immunoSEQ multiplex PCR, yet TCRdb's version contains in-frame clones alone and is incomplete. Among roughly 100,000 clones listed, nearly 90% were seen once. Here the sequenced sample was peripheral blood, taken 28 days after the second AZD1222 dose. These receptors originate from an adult who received the AZD1222 COVID-19 vaccine.

This clone was picked up a small number of times. The chain joins TRBV28 to TRBJ1-1; D possibly corresponds to TRBD1 (5 bases). The length of the CDR3 is 12 residues. The germline CDR1 and CDR2 sequences are MDHEN and SYDVKM. The V and J ends lost 2 bases and 7 bases respectively, with 8 bases between them. The CDR3 region has the DNA TGTGCCAGCAGTTTAGGGGGAGGTGAAGCTTTCTTT. It translates to CASSLGGGEAFF.

This chain joins TRBV4-1 and TRBJ2-3, with TRBD1 matching 8 bases. This CDR3 has 16 amino acids. CDR1 and CDR2 from the germline V gene are MGHRA and YSYEKL. Trimming cost V 4 bases and J 4 bases; bases outside gene matches: 10. CDR3 sequence reads: CASSRTGTGNADTQYF. In nucleotides, the CDR3 is TGCGCCAGCAGCCGGACCGGGACAGGCAACGCAGATACGCAGTATTTT.

The chain uses TRBV3-1 (or the pseudogene TRBV3-2) and TRBJ2-2; the D gene is possibly TRBD1 (6 bases). Trimming stripped 10 bases from V and 1 base from J, with 13 bases between. This CDR3 is 14 amino acids long. CDR1 and CDR2 from the germline V gene are LGHDT and YNNKEL (reference sequence). CDR3: CATSGTKNTGELFF. The CDR3 nucleotides read TGTGCCACGTCCGGGACAAAGAACACCGGGGAGCTGTTTTTT.

The rearrangement links TRBV21-1 to TRBJ1-1; no check of the table's D call, TRBD1, against the DNA was made. TRBV21-1 is deemed a pseudogene. The CDR3 runs 18 residues. The CDR3 reads CASSKKLLRGPENTEAFF. The CDR3 DNA is TGTGCCAGCAGCAAAAAACTCCTAAGGGGGCCTGAGAACACTGAAGCTTTCTTT.

Only one count was recorded for this clone. The chain recombines TRBV27 with TRBJ2-7; D unclear. The CDR3 sequence is 14 residues long. Per germline, CDR1 MNHEY and CDR2 SMNVEV (reference sequence). Trimming pared 0 bases from V and 6 bases from J, leaving 12 bases between. In DNA form, the CDR3 reads TGTGCCAGCAGTTTATCGCGAGGCCCCACCGAGCAGTACTTC. This encodes CASSLSRGPTEQYF.

This chain joins TRBV6-5 and TRBJ2-7; the D is unclear. Per the germline V gene, CDR1 is MNHEY and CDR2 is SVGAGI. Trimming removed 2 bases from V and 0 bases from J, with 5 bases in between. The CDR3 loop spans 13 amino acids. This chain's CDR3 is CASSYLSSYEQYF. The CDR3 DNA reads as TGTGCCAGCAGTTACCTTAGCTCCTACGAGCAGTACTTC.

The chain employs TRBV11-2 and TRBJ1-5; no reliable D call. This CDR3 region has 13 residues. Trimming left V 4 bases short and J 8 bases short, with 12 bases between. Germline CDR1 and CDR2: SGHAT and FQNNGV. The CDR3 DNA follows: TGTGCCAGCAGCTCATCCGTTAGCGAGCCCCAGCATTTT. It translates to CASSSSVSEPQHF.

V is TRBV5-6 and J is TRBJ2-7; 9 nucleotides agree with TRBD1. The CDR3 sequence is 12 residues long. CDR1 is SGHDT, CDR2 YYEEEE, per germline. V lost 7 bases and J lost 7; bases outside the gene matches: 6. In DNA form, the CDR3 reads TGTGCCAGCGGGACAGGGATGGGAGAGCAGTACTTC. It codes for CASGTGMGEQYF.

CDR3 nucleotide sequence: TGTGCCAGCAGTAGGGAAAGCACAGATACGCAGTATTTT. Its translation: CASSRESTDTQYF. The chain is built from TRBV6-5 and TRBJ2-3; D is undetermined. V shed 5 bases and J shed 0 bases, with 6 bases lying between them. The CDR3 runs to 13 residues. Germline CDR1 and CDR2: MNHEY and SVGAGI.